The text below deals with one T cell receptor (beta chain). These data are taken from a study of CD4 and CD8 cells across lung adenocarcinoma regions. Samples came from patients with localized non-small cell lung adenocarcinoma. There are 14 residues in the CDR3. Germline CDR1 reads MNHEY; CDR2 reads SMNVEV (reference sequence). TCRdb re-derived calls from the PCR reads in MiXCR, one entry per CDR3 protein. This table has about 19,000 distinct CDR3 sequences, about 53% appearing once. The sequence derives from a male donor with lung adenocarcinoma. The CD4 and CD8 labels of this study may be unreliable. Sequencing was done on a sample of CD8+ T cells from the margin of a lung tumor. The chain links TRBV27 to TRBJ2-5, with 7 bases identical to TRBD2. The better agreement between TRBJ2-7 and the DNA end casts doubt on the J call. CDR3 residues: CASSLRRERAEQYF. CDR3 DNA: TGTGCCAGCAGTTTAAGGCGGGAGAGGGCCGAGCAGTACTTC.